These 24 T cell receptor beta chains were all obtained from the same sample, sequenced in a study of T cell responses to AZD1222 COVID-19 vaccine. Clones were sequenced by immunoSEQ multiplex PCR, and TCRdb holds only the in-frame ones, with some missing. The sample lists some 96,000 clones, less than 85% seen once, with over 12% in the top ten. Sequenced material: peripheral blood, taken 28 days after the second AZD1222 dose. The receptors originated from an adult who received the AZD1222 COVID-19 vaccine.

The gene calls are TRBV4-1 and TRBJ2-7; D not resolved. The CDR3 contains 14 residues. V was pared by 0 bases and J by 4 bases, with 10 bases between. Germline-derived CDR1 and CDR2 are MGHRA and YSYEKL. The CDR3 is CASSQEGKGYEQYF. DNA for the CDR3: TGCGCCAGCAGCCAAGAGGGTAAGGGATACGAGCAGTACTTC.

The gene calls are TRBV5-8 and TRBJ1-2; D gene unclear. The CDR3 spans 15 residues. CDR1 SGHTS and CDR2 YDEGEE come from the germline V gene. The V end was cut by 4 bases, the J end by 4 bases, with 17 bases between. CDR3: CASSRHPGSTYGYTF. CDR3 bases: TGTGCCAGCAGCAGGCACCCGGGGAGTACCTATGGCTACACCTTC.

This clone was seen a few times. The rearrangement links TRBV7-9 to TRBJ2-5; D remains unclear. CDR1 is SEHNR, CDR2 FQNEAQ, per germline (reference sequence). The ends were cut back, 5 bases at V and 0 bases at J, with 13 bases in the middle. The CDR3 has 15 amino acids. CDR3 nucleotides: TGTGCCAGCAGCCTCGGATTCCAGTACCAAGAGACCCAGTACTTC. Translating it yields CASSLGFQYQETQYF. Full variable domain (outside the CDR3, taken from reference TRBV7-9 and TRBJ2-5): DTGVSQNPRHKITKRGQNVTFRCDPISEHNRLYWYRQTLGQGPEFLTYFQNEAQLEKSRLLSDRFSAERPKGSFSTLEIQRTEQGDSAMYLCASSLGFQYQETQYFGPGTRLLVL.

The chain combines TRBV11-2 with TRBJ1-3; D is undetermined. The CDR3 is 15 residues long. V lost 5 bases, J lost 0 bases, and 11 bases lay in between. Germline V gene sequence: CDR1 SGHAT, CDR2 FQNNGV. CDR3 DNA: TGTGCCAGCAGCCCGGCCAGGTCCTCTGGAAACACCATATATTTT. Protein product: CASSPARSSGNTIYF.

The J gene is TRBJ1-2, the V gene TRBV19, with D unresolved. The ends were cut back, 6 bases at V and 8 bases at J, with 19 bases in the middle. The CDR3 is 14 amino acids. Per germline, CDR1 LNHDA and CDR2 SQIVND (reference sequence). The CDR3 sequence: CASSPQEVVRGYTF. CDR3 in DNA: TGTGCCAGTAGCCCTCAGGAGGTAGTAAGGGGCTACACCTTC.

J is TRBJ1-1 and V is TRBV5-1; D possibly corresponds to TRBD1 (5 bases). The CDR3 extends over 14 amino acids. CDR1 is SGHRS and CDR2 is YFSETQ in the germline V gene. Trimming left V 0 bases short and J 6 bases short, with 12 bases between. The CDR3 is CASSLVEGIAEAFF. CDR3 coding DNA: TGCGCCAGCAGCTTGGTGGAGGGGATAGCTGAAGCTTTCTTT.

This chain joins TRBV19 and TRBJ1-4; D possibly corresponds to TRBD1 (5 bases). Germline CDR1 LNHDA, CDR2 SQIVND (reference sequence). The ends were cut back, 5 bases at V and 7 bases at J, with 11 bases in the middle. This CDR3 spans 13 amino acids. The CDR3 here is CASSSGGSEKLFF. The CDR3 coding sequence is TGTGCCAGTAGTTCCGGGGGGAGTGAAAAACTGTTTTTT.

The chain joins TRBV12-3 or TRBV12-4 to TRBJ1-2, with D perhaps TRBD1 (6 bases). The CDR3 is 12 amino acids. V lost 5 bases and J 8 bases, leaving 12 bases between the germline ends. Here the CDR3 DNA reads TGTGCCAGCAGTCTGGGGGCCTTGGGCTACACCTTC. This codes for CASSLGALGYTF.

The chain carries TRBV21-1 and TRBJ2-7. TRBV21-1 is deemed a pseudogene. The CDR3 has 13 amino acids. CDR3 nucleotides: TGTGCCAGCAGCAAGCTAGGACCCTACGAGCAGTACTTC. Protein: CASSKLGPYEQYF.

J is TRBJ1-1 and V is TRBV27, with D possibly being TRBD1 (5 bases). The germline V and J ends were trimmed by 5 bases and 0 bases, with 28 bases remaining between them. This CDR3 comprises 20 residues. Germline V gives CDR1 MNHEY, CDR2 SMNVEV (reference sequence). The CDR3 loop reads CASSPSRVFSPRYMNTEAFF. CDR3 sequence (DNA): TGTGCCAGCAGTCCCAGCAGGGTCTTTTCCCCCAGATATATGAACACTGAAGCTTTCTTT.

The chain is built from TRBV7-9 and TRBJ2-5; D is unresolved. Trimming took 6 bases from V and 5 from J, leaving 13 bases between them. The CDR3 covers 13 residues. Germline CDR1 SEHNR, CDR2 FQNEAQ (reference sequence). The CDR3 spells CASSRSAEETQYF. Written as DNA, the CDR3 is TGTGCCAGCAGTCGAAGTGCAGAGGAGACCCAGTACTTC.

The rearrangement joins TRBV9 to TRBJ1-1, with D possibly being TRBD1 (5 bases). V lost 0 bases, J lost 4 bases, and 10 bases lay in between. CDR1 and CDR2 from the germline V gene are SGDLS and YYNGEE. CDR3 length: 14 amino acids. The CDR3 loop reads CASSVVGEATEAFF. The CDR3 nucleotides are TGTGCCAGCAGCGTAGTAGGGGAGGCCACTGAAGCTTTCTTT.

V and J are TRBV29-1 and TRBJ2-3; the D gene could be TRBD1 or TRBD2 (6 bases each). This CDR3 spans 15 amino acids. Germline CDR1 SQVTM, CDR2 ANQGSEA. V lost 5 bases to trimming and J lost 2 bases, with 17 bases between them. For the CDR3, the DNA is TGCAGCGTTTCGGGACAAGCGGGCCACACAGATACGCAGTATTTT. Its translation: CSVSGQAGHTDTQYF.

The rearrangement joins TRBV5-4 to TRBJ2-5; D may be TRBD2 (7 bases). CDR1 and CDR2 (germline): SGHNT, YYREEE (reference sequence). V shed 0 bases and J shed 7 bases, with 19 bases lying between them. This CDR3 has 16 amino acids. The CDR3, as DNA: TGTGCCAGCAGCTTGGCCGCCGGGGGCCCGGGGGGGACCCAGTACTTC. This gives the protein CASSLAAGGPGGTQYF.

This chain uses TRBV3-1 (or the pseudogene TRBV3-2) with TRBJ2-7; the D gene is possibly TRBD1 (5 bases). This CDR3 has 14 residues. The V end was cut by 4 bases, the J end by 5 bases, with 15 bases between. CDR1 LGHDT and CDR2 YNNKEL come from the germline V gene (reference sequence). The CDR3 spells CASSPWGNSDEQYF. For the CDR3, the DNA is TGTGCCAGCAGCCCGTGGGGCAATAGTGACGAGCAGTACTTC.

The chain carries TRBV11-3 and TRBJ2-1; D call uncertain. The length of the CDR3 is 15 residues. CDR1 SGHNT and CDR2 YENEEA come from the germline V gene. Trimming pared 1 base from V and 3 bases from J, leaving 10 bases between. CDR3 sequence (DNA): TGTGCCAGCAGCTTAGGCAGTTCAGGCTACAATGAGCAGTTCTTC. Its protein is CASSLGSSGYNEQFF.

CDR3 sequence: CASSEGGDHYTF. The DNA of the CDR3 is TGTGCCAGCAGCGAGGGGGGGGACCACTACACCTTC. J is TRBJ1-2 and V is TRBV2; D is perhaps TRBD1 (6 bases). The germline V gene has CDR1 SNHLY and CDR2 FYNNEI. The V gene lost 6 bases and the J gene lost 10 bases, with 15 bases spanning the gap. The CDR3 runs to 12 residues.

The rearrangement links TRBV4-1 to TRBJ2-7; the match to TRBD2 covers 13 bases. The CDR3 consists of 18 residues. V gave up 4 bases and J gave up 0 bases; unmatched junction bases: 9. Germline loops: CDR1 MGHRA, CDR2 YSYEKL. Written as DNA, the CDR3 is TGCGCCAGCAGCCTACATTCCGGGACTAGCGGGGTCTCCTACGAGCAGTACTTC. It yields the protein CASSLHSGTSGVSYEQYF.

This sequence joins TRBV7-2 and TRBJ1-6, with D perhaps TRBD1 (5 bases). Trimming shortened V by 2 bases and J by 9 bases, and 17 bases separated the two germline ends. Germline V gene sequence: CDR1 SGHTA, CDR2 FQGNSA. CDR3 length equals 16 residues. Written as DNA, the CDR3 is TGTGCCAGCAGCTTATTCGGCAGGGCGATCGGTTCACCCCTCCACTTT. This translates into CASSLFGRAIGSPLHF.

J is TRBJ1-6 and V is TRBV11-3, with D tentatively TRBD1 (5 bases). The germline gives CDR1 SGHNT, CDR2 YENEEA. The V gene lost 2 bases and the J gene lost 6 bases, with 11 bases spanning the gap. CDR3 size: 15 residues. CDR3: CASSLSGPSNSPLHF. The CDR3 DNA sequence: TGTGCCAGCAGCTTATCGGGACCGAGTAATTCACCCCTCCACTTT.

The V gene is TRBV2, the J gene TRBJ2-7; D is unresolved. Trimming cost V 0 bases and J 7 bases, with 4 bases left between them. This CDR3 has 11 amino acids. Germline CDR1 reads SNHLY; CDR2 reads FYNNEI. CDR3 in amino acids: CASSEAGEQYF. As DNA, the CDR3 is TGTGCCAGCAGTGAAGCGGGGGAGCAGTACTTC.

The J gene is TRBJ1-1, the V gene TRBV10-3, with D perhaps matching TRBD1 (5 bases). The CDR3 contains 11 residues. Germline CDR1 reads ENHRY; CDR2 reads SYGVKD. V lost 3 bases and J 11 bases, leaving 10 bases between the germline ends. The CDR3 DNA sequence: TGTGCCATCAGTGAAACGGGACCCGCTTTCTTT. Translated, it gives CAISETGPAFF.

Only a few counts were recorded for this clone. V gene TRBV5-1 combines with J gene TRBJ2-5; D uncertain. Trimming cost V 0 bases and J 5 bases, with 14 bases left between them. The CDR3 runs to 15 residues. Per germline, CDR1 SGHRS and CDR2 YFSETQ. Here the CDR3 reads CASSLAGGRMETQYF. Here the CDR3 DNA reads TGCGCCAGCAGCTTGGCCGGTGGAAGGATGGAGACCCAGTACTTC.

This chain uses TRBV5-4 with TRBJ1-4, with a possible D match to TRBD1 (6 bases). Trimming shortened V by 4 bases and J by 0 bases, and 7 bases separated the two germline ends. Per the germline V gene, CDR1 is SGHNT and CDR2 is YYREEE (reference sequence). The CDR3 covers 14 residues. The CDR3 nucleotides read TGTGCCAGCAGCCAGGGGTCAACTAATGAAAAACTGTTTTTT. Protein: CASSQGSTNEKLFF. Using reference TRBV5-4 and TRBJ1-4 for the parts outside the CDR3, the full variable domain is ETGVTQSPTHLIKTRGQQVTLRCSSQSGHNTVSWYQQALGQGPQFIFQYYREEENGRGNFPPRFSGLQFPNYSSELNVNALELDDSALYLCASSQGSTNEKLFFGSGTQLSVL.